These 24 T cell receptor beta chains came from one sample sequenced in a study of cytomegalovirus exposure and HLA in healthy donors. Sequencing was performed with immunoSEQ multiplex PCR; in TCRdb, only in-frame clones are kept and a portion is missing. The sample yields 200,000 or so clones, roughly 82% seen once. The specimen sequenced was PBMCs. The receptor set was obtained from a woman in her 30s in good health and CMV-seropositive.

The J gene is TRBJ2-7, the V gene TRBV6-5; a weak D match, TRBD2 (5 bases). The CDR3 spans 15 residues. The V end was cut by 2 bases, the J end by 2 bases, with 13 bases between. Germline V gives CDR1 MNHEY, CDR2 SVGAGI. The DNA for the CDR3 is TGTGCCAGCAGTTACGAGGGCAGCCGTCCCTACGAGCAGTACTTC. Translated, it gives CASSYEGSRPYEQYF.

CDR3 protein: CASSLGGSTEAFF. The CDR3 DNA is TGTGCCAGCAGCTTAGGGGGGAGCACTGAAGCTTTCTTT. This rearrangement joins TRBV7-3 to TRBJ1-1, with D perhaps TRBD1 (5 bases). Looked up from germline, CDR1 is SGHTA and CDR2 is FQGTGA. This CDR3 has 13 residues. Trimming cost V 2 bases and J 4 bases, with 8 bases left between them.

The chain uses TRBV14 and TRBJ2-7; 7 nucleotides align to TRBD1. The CDR3 is made up of 15 amino acids. The germline V gene has CDR1 SGHDN and CDR2 FVKESK. Trimming at V came to 1 base and at J to 2 bases, leaving 5 bases not matched to a gene. CDR3 bases: TGTGCCAGCAGCCAAGGCCAGGGACAGACCTACGAGCAGTACTTC. Protein sequence: CASSQGQGQTYEQYF. The whole variable domain, filled in from reference TRBV14 and TRBJ2-7, reads EAGVTQFPSHSVIEKGQTVTLRCDPISGHDNLYWYRRVMGKEIKFLLHFVKESKQDESGMPNNRFLAERTGGTYSTLKVQPAELEDSGVYFCASSQGQGQTYEQYFGPGTRLTVT.

J is TRBJ1-5 and V is TRBV28; possibly TRBD1 for D (5 bases). V lost 6 bases and J lost 4, with 13 bases in between. Germline V CDR1 and CDR2: MDHEN, SYDVKM. CDR3 length equals 14 residues. In DNA, the CDR3 is TGTGCCAGCAGGCCAGGAGGGGAAAATCAGCCCCAGCATTTT. Its translation is CASRPGGENQPQHF.

The chain uses TRBV5-1 and TRBJ1-1; 10 positions agree with TRBD1. The CDR3 has 15 amino acids. V was clipped by 3 bases and J by 2 bases; unmatched bases: 4. Germline V gene data show CDR1 as SGHRS and CDR2 as YFSETQ. The CDR3 here is CASSSRDRGNTEAFF. CDR3 sequence (DNA): TGCGCCAGCAGCTCCAGGGACAGGGGAAACACTGAAGCTTTCTTT.

The CDR3 coding sequence is TGTGCCAGCAGGGACAGGGGGCTCACCTACAATGAGCAGTTCTTC. Translation gives CASRDRGLTYNEQFF. V is TRBV6-1 and J is TRBJ2-1; 11 positions agree with TRBD1. The CDR3 is 15 residues long. J lost 2 bases, V lost 6 bases, and 3 bases had no gene match. Germline V gives CDR1 MNHNS, CDR2 SASEGT.

This rearrangement joins TRBV4-2 to TRBJ2-1; D perhaps matches TRBD2 (6 bases). Trimming took off 0 bases at V and 2 bases at J, with 20 bases between the two ends. There are 19 residues in the CDR3. Germline V CDR1 and CDR2: LGHNA, YNFKEQ. CDR3 coding DNA: TGTGCCAGCAGCCAAGAACCGAGTAATAGGGACTCCGCCTACAATGAGCAGTTCTTC. Protein sequence: CASSQEPSNRDSAYNEQFF.

CDR3 in DNA: TGTGCCAGCAGCCTCAAGGGCCTAGCGGGAGGTGCGGATACGCAGTATTTT. Protein: CASSLKGLAGGADTQYF. The chain joins TRBV7-3 to TRBJ2-3; TRBD2 matches at 11 bases. Germline assignment: CDR1 SGHTA and CDR2 FQGTGA. The CDR3 totals 17 residues. V lost 5 bases and J lost 6; bases outside the gene matches: 13.

The chain carries TRBV15 and TRBJ1-2; TRBD1 matches at 10 bases. CDR3 length: 14 amino acids. J lost 7 bases, V lost 1 base, and 3 bases had no gene match. Looked up from germline, CDR1 is LNHNV and CDR2 is YYDKDF (reference sequence). The CDR3 reads CATSRGGTGVGYTF. The CDR3 DNA follows: TGTGCCACCAGCAGAGGGGGGACAGGGGTTGGCTACACCTTC.

The rearrangement joins TRBV13 to TRBJ2-5, with D maybe TRBD2 (5 bases). The germline V and J ends were trimmed by 5 bases and 5 bases, with 18 bases remaining between them. CDR3 length: 15 residues. Germline-derived CDR1 and CDR2 are PRHDT and FYEKMQ (reference sequence). The CDR3 loop reads CASSRGPMGGETQYF. The CDR3 DNA reads as TGTGCCAGCAGCCGCGGACCCATGGGCGGGGAGACCCAGTACTTC.

V is TRBV11-2 and J is TRBJ2-3; 13 bases align to TRBD2. The V segment lost 6 bases and the J segment 3 bases; nucleotides outside the gene matches: 3. Germline CDR1 is SGHAT and CDR2 is FQNNGV. There are 15 residues in the CDR3. The CDR3: CASSPTSGRTDTQYF. The CDR3 bases are TGTGCCAGCAGTCCGACTAGCGGGAGGACAGATACGCAGTATTTT.

The chain couples TRBV20-1 to TRBJ1-1; no definite D call. Germline V gene lookup returns CDR1 DFQATT and CDR2 SNEGSKA (reference sequence). The CDR3 has 11 residues. This CDR3 reads CGGGSEAKTFF. In nucleotides, the CDR3 is TGCGGCGGAGGGTCCGAGGCGAAGACTTTCTTT.

V usage is TRBV9 and J usage is TRBJ2-1, with 10 bases lining up with TRBD2. This CDR3 has 15 amino acids. J was trimmed by 6 bases and V by 1 base; bases with no gene match: 4. From germline, CDR1 is SGDLS and CDR2 YYNGEE. DNA of the CDR3: TGTGCCAGCAGCGTATCTGGGACTAGCGTCAATGAGCAGTTCTTC. Translation: CASSVSGTSVNEQFF.

This chain connects TRBV2 to TRBJ1-1; unclear D gene. Per the germline V gene, CDR1 is SNHLY and CDR2 is FYNNEI. CDR3 length: 12 residues. V was cut by 4 bases and J by 4 bases, with 7 bases left in between. CDR3 nucleotide sequence: TGTGCCAGCAGTGGCGGGCTCACTGAAGCTTTCTTT. Its translation is CASSGGLTEAFF.

This sequence joins TRBV5-1 and TRBJ1-1; 9 nucleotides align to TRBD1. V trimming: 5 bases; J trimming: 7 bases; junction bases outside the gene matches: 9. CDR3 length: 14 amino acids. Germline CDR1 is SGHRS and CDR2 is YFSETQ. CDR3 loop: CASSSRTGDGEAFF. The CDR3 coding sequence is TGCGCCAGCAGTTCCCGGACAGGGGACGGTGAAGCTTTCTTT.

This rearrangement joins TRBV5-1 to TRBJ2-7, with 9 bases lining up with TRBD2. V shed 0 bases and J 3 bases; nucleotides not matched to a gene: 4. Germline CDR1 is SGHRS and CDR2 is YFSETQ. The CDR3 runs to 15 residues. CDR3 protein: CASSLALAGSYEQYF. CDR3 DNA sequence: TGCGCCAGCAGCTTGGCCCTAGCGGGAAGCTACGAGCAGTACTTC.

The rearrangement joins TRBV6-1 to TRBJ1-5; no clear D. This CDR3 is built from 13 residues. Trimming took 4 bases from V and 5 from J, leaving 9 bases between them. Germline CDR1 reads MNHNS; CDR2 reads SASEGT. CDR3 residues: CASSATDDQPQHF. In DNA, the CDR3 is TGTGCCAGCAGTGCGACTGACGATCAGCCCCAGCATTTT.

This chain joins TRBV5-1 and TRBJ2-7, with 7 bases identical to TRBD2. The J segment lost 3 bases and the V segment lost 4 bases, leaving 10 bases of the junction unmatched. This CDR3 is 15 amino acids long. Germline lookup yields CDR1 SGHRS and CDR2 YFSETQ. The CDR3 nucleotides are TGCGCCAGCAGCCCGGGGGGAGGGGAGAACTACGAGCAGTACTTC. Translation: CASSPGGGENYEQYF.

V usage is TRBV18 and J usage is TRBJ1-5; D might be TRBD1 (5 bases). This CDR3 region has 17 residues. Germline V lookup: CDR1 KGHSH, CDR2 LQKENI. V lost 0 bases and J 0 bases, leaving 12 bases between the germline ends. CDR3 region: CASSPPGSGYSNQPQHF. In DNA form, the CDR3 reads TGTGCCAGCTCACCACCGGGCTCAGGGTATAGCAATCAGCCCCAGCATTTT.

The V call is TRBV5-1, the J call TRBJ1-4, with D unresolved. Deletions cut 6 bases from V and 7 bases from J, with 7 bases between. This CDR3 contains 11 residues. CDR1 SGHRS and CDR2 YFSETQ come from the germline V gene. The CDR3 DNA reads TGCGCCAGCAAAGCCGGTGAAAAACTGTTTTTT. It encodes CASKAGEKLFF.

The genes are TRBV5-1 and TRBJ2-3; D is possibly TRBD1 (6 bases). Germline V gives CDR1 SGHRS, CDR2 YFSETQ. The germline V and J ends were trimmed by 7 bases and 4 bases, with 22 bases remaining between them. The CDR3 extends over 16 amino acids. The CDR3 here is CASDNRDTFRADTQYF. CDR3 nucleotides: TGCGCCAGCGATAACCGGGACACATTTCGGGCAGATACGCAGTATTTT.

V and J are TRBV7-2 and TRBJ2-7; 9 nucleotides agree with TRBD1. The V and J ends lost 5 bases and 8 bases, in that order; junction bases with no gene match: 10. The CDR3 consists of 14 residues. Looked up from germline, CDR1 is SGHTA and CDR2 is FQGNSA. CDR3 amino acids: CASSEDRGGTKQYF. CDR3 DNA: TGTGCCAGCAGCGAAGACAGGGGGGGAACGAAGCAGTACTTC.

This clone was found once. The rearrangement uses TRBV6-1 and TRBJ2-7; TRBD2 agrees at 11 bases. This CDR3 contains 16 residues. The J segment lost 7 bases and the V segment lost 1 base, leaving 9 bases of the junction unmatched. The germline V gene encodes CDR1 MNHNS and CDR2 SASEGT. DNA for the CDR3: TGTGCCAGCAGTGAAGAGGAACTAGCGGGAGTTCGGGAGCAGTACTTC. Amino acids: CASSEEELAGVREQYF.

This sequence joins TRBV25-1 and TRBJ2-1; 11 bases map to TRBD2. Per germline, CDR1 MGHDK and CDR2 SYGVNS. CDR3 length equals 16 residues. The J segment lost 6 bases and the V segment lost 1 base, leaving 5 bases of the junction unmatched. CDR3 coding DNA: TGTGCCAGCAGTGAATCATATAGCGGGAGGGCCAATGAGCAGTTCTTC. It codes for CASSESYSGRANEQFF. The complete variable domain, with remaining parts taken from reference TRBV25-1 and TRBJ2-1, reads EADIYQTPRYLVIGTGKKITLECSQTMGHDKMYWYQQDPGMELHLIHYSYGVNSTEKGDLSSESTVSRIRTEHFPLTLESARPSHTSQYLCASSESYSGRANEQFFGPGTRLTVL.